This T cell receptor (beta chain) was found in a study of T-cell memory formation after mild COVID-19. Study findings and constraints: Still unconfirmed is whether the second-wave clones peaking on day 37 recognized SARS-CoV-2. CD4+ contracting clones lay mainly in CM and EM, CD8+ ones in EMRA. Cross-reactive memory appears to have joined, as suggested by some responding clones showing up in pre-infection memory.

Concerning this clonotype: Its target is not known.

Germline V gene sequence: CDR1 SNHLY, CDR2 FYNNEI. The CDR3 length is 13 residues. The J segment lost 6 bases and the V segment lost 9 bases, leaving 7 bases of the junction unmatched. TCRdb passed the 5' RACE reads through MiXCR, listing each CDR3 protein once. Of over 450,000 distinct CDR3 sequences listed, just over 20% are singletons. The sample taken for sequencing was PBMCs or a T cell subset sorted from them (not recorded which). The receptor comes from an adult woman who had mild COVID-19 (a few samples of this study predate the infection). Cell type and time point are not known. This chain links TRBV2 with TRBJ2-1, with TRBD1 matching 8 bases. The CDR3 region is CARRDRYINEQFF. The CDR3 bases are TGTGCCAGAAGGGACAGGTACATCAATGAGCAGTTCTTC.